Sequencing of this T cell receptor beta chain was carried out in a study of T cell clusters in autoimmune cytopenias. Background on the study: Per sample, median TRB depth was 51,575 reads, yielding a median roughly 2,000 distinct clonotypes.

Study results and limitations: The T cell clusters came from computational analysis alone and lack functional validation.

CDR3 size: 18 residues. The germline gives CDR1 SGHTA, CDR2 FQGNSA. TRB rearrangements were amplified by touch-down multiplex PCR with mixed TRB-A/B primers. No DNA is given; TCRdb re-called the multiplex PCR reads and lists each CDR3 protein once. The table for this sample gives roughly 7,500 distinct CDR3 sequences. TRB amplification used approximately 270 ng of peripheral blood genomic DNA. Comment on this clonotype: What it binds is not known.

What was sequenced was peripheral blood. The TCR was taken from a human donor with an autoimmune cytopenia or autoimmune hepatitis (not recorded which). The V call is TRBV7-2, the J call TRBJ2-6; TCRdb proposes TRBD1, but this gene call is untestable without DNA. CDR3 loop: CASSLRGLRSSGANVLTF.